This TCR beta chain was identified during a study of T cell clones after liver transplantation (dated by TCRdb to the late 2010s). Regarding the complete study: Samples were obtained from ITN030ST, a randomized trial in which withdrawal of immunosuppression was attempted within 2 years of liver transplantation. After a pre-transplant mixed lymphocyte reaction, TCRbeta sequencing was used to pinpoint donor-reactive T cell clones, which were subsequently tracked in post-transplant blood. Third party-reactive TCRbeta sequences from pre-transplant MLRs were also identified as an antigen-independent comparator for donor-reactive sequences. Three of the eight recipients were HCV-positive; the others were transplanted for non-autoimmune, non-viral indications. Until randomization at 12-24 months post-transplant, subjects were given standard immunosuppression, with no induction therapy. To count as tolerant, a recipient had to stay completely off immunosuppression for at least one year without liver enzymes climbing beyond twice the upper limit of normal. Blood samples were collected pre-transplant, then pre-randomization ahead of withdrawal, and finally post-randomization once withdrawal had either been completed or failed. A cohort of 8 liver transplant recipients was studied, of whom 3 were classified as tolerant and 5 as non-tolerant.

Here is what the overall study found, with its caveats: Circulating donor-reactive CD4 TCRbeta sequences fell significantly post-transplant in most of the 8 subjects, irrespective of tolerance or HCV status. Since no allograft tissue specimens were available, donor-reactive T cells may have migrated into the graft instead of being deleted. After accounting for repertoire turnover, donor-reactive detection was significantly reduced in 7 of 8 subjects for CD4 and 8 of 8 for CD8. Low numbers of available donor cells limited the measurable donor-reactive repertoire in two subjects. The conclusions were considered preliminary, being limited by small, heterogeneous patient numbers and non-standardized post-transplant time points. Donor-reactive sequences declined more than third party-reactive ones, suggesting partial antigen-specific deletion unrelated to withdrawal success.

Using immunoSEQ, frozen genomic DNA was subjected to high-throughput TCRbeta CDR3 sequencing, a process that included PCR amplification, mapping, bias correction and internal controls. Per the authors' processing: Only productive rearrangements were retained, and each unique TCRbeta sequence was defined by its CDR3 nucleotide sequence together with its V and J gene. Donor-reactive sequences required at least 5-fold expansion in CFSE-low cells versus unstimulated pre-transplant cells and at least 0.01% frequency. Per-subject minimum frequency thresholds, based on the lowest-template unstimulated sample, ensured at least 90% detection power. Repertoire turnover was measured by Jensen-Shannon divergence between the top 1000 TCRbeta sequences post- and pre-transplant. Two-sided Fisher's exact tests were used to test for changes in how often donor-reactive sequences were detected. Drawn from immuneACCESS, this table holds only the in-frame rearrangements with V and J called that TCRdb kept. Clones are partly lost; checked studies trace under half to an unresolved V gene and leave the rest unexplained. The V and J calls and clone size come from that table; D and trimming were worked out from the DNA. A total of around 78,000 clones appear in this sample, around four fifths of them only once. The top ten clones comprise less than 3.5% of the sample.

In the case of this clone: It lacks a known antigen. No qualities accompany the bases; no much larger clone lies one base away.

Unstimulated PBMCs, after thawing, were stained for CD3, CD4 and CD8 and then FACS-sorted into CD3+CD4+ and CD3+CD8+ populations. All 8 studied subjects were randomized to immunosuppression withdrawal. Genomic DNA was isolated with the Qiagen DNeasy Blood and Tissue Kit. There are 12 amino acids in the CDR3, from cysteine to phenylalanine inclusive. CDR3 DNA only is kept here, 36 bases in frame from base 1. The germline ends are 7 bases apart after V is trimmed by 4 bases and J by 2 bases. From the germline V gene, CDR1 is SGHDT and CDR2 is YYEEEE. This TCR was recovered from a human patient who received a liver transplant. Following a transplant, a fraction of the T cells may be traceable to the graft donor. The sample here was CD4+ T cells from blood, taken at the 22-month timepoint. The chain uses TRBV5-6 and TRBJ2-7; the D segment cannot be called with confidence. The encoded CDR3 is CASSQITYEQYF. The nucleotides are TGTGCCAGCAGCCAAATTACCTACGAGCAGTACTTC.